The 27 T cell receptor beta chains given below trace back to one sample, sequenced in a study of CDR3 diversity in severe acne. Each CDR3 protein gets one entry after TCRdb re-called the PCR reads with MiXCR. The repertoire consists of under 100,000 distinct CDR3 sequences, with around half occurring once and the leading ten covering around 10%. The sequenced sample was blood. Receptors were obtained from a male donor in good health, serving as a control.

This clonotype was picked up many times. This sequence joins TRBV9 and TRBJ1-1; D unresolved. The V gene lost 4 bases and the J gene lost 4 bases, with 17 bases spanning the gap. Germline V lookup: CDR1 SGDLS, CDR2 YYNGEE. This CDR3 comprises 15 residues. The CDR3 loop reads CASSPRSFLATEAFF. CDR3 nucleotide sequence: TGTGCCAGCAGCCCAAGATCATTCTTGGCCACTGAAGCTTTCTTT.

Note on this clonotype: Sequence at one end of the junction differs from germline and may be a read error. As DNA, the CDR3 is TGTGCCAGCAGCGAAGACAGCGGGCCCCCACCAATGAGCACTGAAGCCTTCTTT. Translating it yields CASSEDSGPPPMSTEAFF. The chain recombines TRBV9 with TRBJ1-1, with D possibly TRBD1 on 5 matching bases. The CDR3 runs to 18 residues. CDR1 and CDR2 (germline): SGDLS, YYNGEE.

J is TRBJ2-1 and V is TRBV9; 12 positions agree with TRBD1. The germline V gene encodes CDR1 SGDLS and CDR2 YYNGEE. The CDR3 consists of 17 residues. V lost 3 bases and J lost 3; bases outside the gene matches: 7. The CDR3 DNA reads as TGTGCCAGCAGCGGCCACCGGGACAGGGGGCACTACAATGAGCAGTTCTTC. This translates into CASSGHRDRGHYNEQFF.

This clonotype was counted only a few times. V usage is TRBV7-9 and J usage is TRBJ2-2, with 7 positions matching TRBD1. Per germline, CDR1 SEHNR and CDR2 FQNEAQ (reference sequence). The CDR3 has 13 amino acids. V gave up 5 bases and J gave up 6 bases; unmatched junction bases: 3. The CDR3 is CASSQTGSGELFF. CDR3 sequence (DNA): TGTGCCAGCAGCCAGACAGGGTCCGGGGAGCTGTTTTTT.

As regards this clonotype: One end of the junction varies from germline; a read error may be responsible. The V and J genes are TRBV20-1 and TRBJ2-7; a possible D gene is TRBD1 (6 bases). The CDR3 consists of 14 residues. Germline loops: CDR1 DFQATT, CDR2 SNEGSKA (reference sequence). The chain's CDR3 is CSARVGQNTGELYF. The CDR3, as DNA: TGCAGTGCTAGAGTGGGACAAAACACCGGGGAGCTGTACTTC.

The chain uses TRBV20-1 and TRBJ1-1; the D gene is possibly TRBD1 (6 bases). With 3 bases removed from V and 4 bases from J, the gap between germline ends came to 12 bases. The CDR3 extends over 13 amino acids. CDR1 DFQATT and CDR2 SNEGSKA come from the germline V gene (reference sequence). CDR3: CSARRGGPTEAFF. As DNA, the CDR3 is TGCAGTGCTAGGAGAGGGGGACCCACTGAAGCTTTCTTT.

Regarding this clonotype: A much more abundant neighbour one base away suggests this may be a read error. The chain links TRBV12-3 or TRBV12-4 to TRBJ1-4; the match to TRBD1 covers 9 bases. The CDR3 runs 16 residues. The CDR3 bases are TGTGCCAGCAGTCAGATACAGGGGGCTGCTAATGAAGAACTGTTTTTT. Protein: CASSQIQGAANEELFF.

The table lists this clonotype with a count of one. V is TRBV12-3 or TRBV12-4 and J is TRBJ2-7; D is ambiguous. The CDR3 covers 12 residues. CDR3 sequence: CASGLELYEQYF. In DNA form, the CDR3 reads TGTGCTAGTGGTTTGGAACTCTACGAGCAGTACTTC.

This chain uses TRBV29-1 with TRBJ2-5; D unresolved. CDR3 size: 12 residues. CDR1 and CDR2 (germline): SQVTM, ANQGSEA. V was cut by 3 bases and J by 2 bases, with 7 bases left in between. The CDR3 DNA follows: TGCAGCGTTGAGGCGGTACAAGAGACCCAGTACTTC. This sequence encodes CSVEAVQETQYF.

The chain is built from TRBV25-1 and TRBJ1-2, with D possibly TRBD1 on 6 matching bases. The CDR3 consists of 13 residues. V gave up 6 bases and J gave up 4 bases, with 12 bases separating them. From germline, CDR1 is MGHDK and CDR2 SYGVNS. Written as DNA, the CDR3 is TGTGCCAGCAGACAGGGAGAAGTCTATGGCTACACCTTC. Its translation: CASRQGEVYGYTF.

To note about this clonotype: Because the CDR3 is missing its conserved closing phenylalanine or tryptophan, this is likely a read error. The chain uses TRBV7-3 and TRBJ2-3; the match to TRBD2 covers 8 bases. Germline CDR1 reads SGHTA; CDR2 reads FQGTGA. After removal of 5 bases from V and 9 bases from J, the junction contained 7 bases not matched to a gene. CDR3 length equals 13 residues. The CDR3 coding sequence is TGTGCCAGCAGCGCATCGGGGGGGGAGACGCAGTATGTT. Translating gives CASSASGGETQYV.

This clonotype was picked up one time. V usage is TRBV7-8 and J usage is TRBJ1-6, with D maybe TRBD1 (5 bases). The V gene lost 5 bases and the J gene lost 4 bases, with 18 bases spanning the gap. The CDR3 is 17 amino acids. Germline loops: CDR1 SGHVS, CDR2 FQNEAQ. For the CDR3, the DNA is TGTGCCAGCAGCGAACGCCGGGTGGGACCGTATAATTCACCCCTCCACTTT. Translation: CASSERRVGPYNSPLHF.

This chain connects TRBV20-1 to TRBJ1-2, with D unclear. The CDR3 runs to 12 residues. Germline loops: CDR1 DFQATT, CDR2 SNEGSKA (reference sequence). Deletions cut 1 base from V and 4 bases from J, with 7 bases between. The CDR3 bases are TGCAGTGCTAGAGCTCTGACCTATGGCTACACCTTC. Its translation: CSARALTYGYTF.

This clonotype was seen at least ten times. The chain links TRBV14 to TRBJ1-3, with D hard to call. Germline V gene lookup returns CDR1 SGHDN and CDR2 FVKESK. The ends were cut back, 4 bases at V and 1 base at J, with 11 bases in the middle. The length of the CDR3 is 15 residues. The CDR3 region is CASSLQGLSGNTIYF. The CDR3 DNA reads TGTGCCAGCAGCCTCCAAGGTCTTTCTGGAAACACCATATATTTT.

This sequence joins TRBV12-3 or TRBV12-4 and TRBJ2-7, with TRBD2 matching 13 bases. The CDR3 is 14 residues long. J was trimmed by 2 bases and V by 6 bases; bases with no gene match: 1. The CDR3 sequence is CASSTSGGAYEQYF. As DNA, the CDR3 is TGTGCCAGCAGCACTAGCGGGGGGGCCTACGAGCAGTACTTC.

This clonotype showed up just a few times. The chain joins TRBV18 to TRBJ1-1; D is uncertain. V gave up 4 bases and J gave up 1 base, with 7 bases separating them. CDR1 is KGHSH, CDR2 LQKENI, per germline. CDR3 length: 13 residues. The DNA of the CDR3 is TGTGCCAGCTCACAGGGTTCGAACACTGAAGCTTTCTTT. Translation gives CASSQGSNTEAFF.

This clonotype showed up many times. V is TRBV20-1 and J is TRBJ1-6; D unclear. Trimming stripped 2 bases from V and 0 bases from J, with 8 bases between. The CDR3 is 15 amino acids. Germline-derived CDR1 and CDR2 are DFQATT and SNEGSKA (reference sequence). The CDR3 sequence is CSARPPGSYNSPLHF. DNA of the CDR3: TGCAGTGCTAGACCCCCGGGCTCCTATAATTCACCCCTCCACTTT.

Comments on this clonotype: A read error may account for a junction end that differs from germline. The chain has TRBV11-3 and TRBJ2-3, with 7 bases matching TRBD1. Germline CDR1 is SGHNT and CDR2 is YENEEA. The CDR3 covers 16 residues. The CDR3 sequence: CASSSGPGQSTDTRYF. The CDR3, as DNA: TGTGCCAGCAGTTCAGGGCCGGGACAGAGCACAGATACGCGGTATTTT.

V and J are TRBV12-3 or TRBV12-4 and TRBJ1-5; D gene ambiguous. CDR3 length: 11 residues. CDR3 nucleotides: TGTGTTACGGGAGTTAATCAGCCCCAGCATTTT. It is translated as CVTGVNQPQHF.

This clonotype showed up just a few times. The rearrangement links TRBV5-8 to TRBJ2-5; 11 bases are a match to TRBD2. Germline V lookup: CDR1 SGHTS, CDR2 YDEGEE. V shed 4 bases, J shed 4 bases, and the junction held 12 bases outside the gene matches. The CDR3 totals 17 residues. CDR3 DNA sequence: TGTGCCAGCAGCAGCTACACTAGCGGGAGAGGAGGAGAGACCCAGTACTTC. Its translation is CASSSYTSGRGGETQYF.

The gene calls are TRBV5-1 and TRBJ2-7; 11 nucleotides align to TRBD1. The V gene end was trimmed by 4 bases and the J gene end by 7 bases; junction bases not matched to a gene: 7. The CDR3 length is 14 residues. Germline V gene sequence: CDR1 SGHRS, CDR2 YFSETQ. CDR3 protein: CASSAGQGDGEQYF. Here the CDR3 DNA reads TGCGCCAGCAGCGCGGGACAGGGGGATGGGGAGCAGTACTTC.

The V gene is TRBV11-2, the J gene TRBJ1-2; D is perhaps TRBD1 (5 bases). This CDR3 has 13 residues. Between the trimmed V and J ends, which lost 6 bases and 6 bases, there was a span of 14 bases. Germline CDR1 SGHAT, CDR2 FQNNGV. The CDR3 nucleotides are TGTGCCAGCAGTTCAATCCAGGGAGATGGCTACACCTTC. Its translation: CASSSIQGDGYTF.

V gene TRBV7-9 combines with J gene TRBJ2-1, with D perhaps assigned TRBD1 or TRBD2 (5 bases each). The length of the CDR3 is 15 residues. Germline CDR1 reads SEHNR; CDR2 reads FQNEAQ (reference sequence). Trimming pared 2 bases from V and 3 bases from J, leaving 11 bases between. CDR3 residues: CASSLTGTDYNEQFF. DNA for the CDR3: TGTGCCAGCAGCTTAACCGGGACCGACTACAATGAGCAGTTCTTC.

The chain joins TRBV20-1 to TRBJ1-2; the D gene is possibly TRBD1 (5 bases). CDR3 size: 15 residues. Germline V CDR1 and CDR2: DFQATT, SNEGSKA (reference sequence). CDR3 DNA: TGCAGCGCCACAACCGGGACCGATTTTGGTGGGCCCTACACCTTC. Translated: CSATTGTDFGGPYTF.

The chain is built from TRBV7-9 and TRBJ1-6, with a tentative D call TRBD1 (5 bases). The CDR3 spans 14 residues. Looked up from germline, CDR1 is SEHNR and CDR2 is FQNEAQ (reference sequence). Trimming removed 1 base at V and 7 bases at J, with 8 bases between. In DNA, the CDR3 is TGTGCCAGCAGCTTAGGACAGTGGAATTCACCCCTCCACTTT. Its protein product is CASSLGQWNSPLHF.

This clonotype occurred many times. J is TRBJ2-1 and V is TRBV6-5, with 10 bases that match TRBD2. CDR1 is MNHEY and CDR2 is SVGAGI in the germline V gene. V was pared by 3 bases and J by 9 bases, with 17 bases of the junction left unmatched. This CDR3 region has 18 residues. The CDR3 region is CASSYEWDGTSVLGEQFF. The CDR3 region has the DNA TGTGCCAGCAGTTATGAGTGGGACGGGACTAGCGTGTTAGGTGAGCAGTTCTTC.

This rearrangement joins TRBV15 to TRBJ1-1; possible D gene TRBD1, 5 bases. Germline V lookup: CDR1 LNHNV, CDR2 YYDKDF (reference sequence). Trimming left V 3 bases short and J 7 bases short, with 12 bases between. The CDR3 totals 13 residues. CDR3 DNA sequence: TGTGCCACCAGCAGGATCGACAGTTATGAAGCTTTCTTT. It codes for CATSRIDSYEAFF. The full variable domain, its missing parts supplied by reference TRBV15 and TRBJ1-1, is DAMVIQNPRYQVTQFGKPVTLSCSQTLNHNVMYWYQQKSSQAPKLLFHYYDKDFNNEADTPDNFQSRRPNTSFCFLDIRSPGLGDTAMYLCATSRIDSYEAFFGQGTRLTVV.